A selection of T cell receptor beta chains follows, all from one sample in a study of OX40 agonist ivuxolimab in advanced cancers. Some clones are missing from TCRdb's copy, which holds only in-frame ones; the method was immunoSEQ multiplex PCR. Found here are about 150,000 clones, 85% to 95% of them singletons; the top ten hold approximately 0.32%. The source was CD4+ or CD8+ T cells sorted from blood, collected in a trial of the OX40 agonist ivuxolimab. The receptors originated from an adult with an advanced solid tumor such as melanoma, head and neck, liver or kidney cancer. Each CDR3 is given with its conserved first and last residue. The order of the fields is J gene, V gene, D gene, clone size, CDR3 DNA, CDR3 protein. D genes are given only for firm matches. The size of a clone is reported for some rows only, either as once, few or many, or as a class for expanded clones.

TRBJ1-6,TRBV5-6,TRBD1,once,TGTGCCAGCAGCCGCGGACAGGTGATTTCACCCCTCCACTTT,CASSRGQVISPLHF
TRBJ1-1,TRBV5-5,.,.,TGTGCCAGCAGCGGCCCGGGACGCCCAAACACTGAAGCTTTCTTT,CASSGPGRPNTEAFF
TRBJ2-1,TRBV4-3,.,once,TGCGCCAGCAGCCAAGAGAGGGGACTCTTGGGGAACAATGAGCAGTTCTTC,CASSQERGLLGNNEQFF
TRBJ2-7,TRBV5-4,.,.,TGTGCCAGCAGGCCGACTGCCTCCTACGAGCAGTACTTC,CASRPTASYEQYF
TRBJ2-1,TRBV30,.,once,TGTGCCTGGAGTCCCCGGACATACAATGAGCAGTTCTTC,CAWSPRTYNEQFF
TRBJ2-1,TRBV4-2,.,.,TGTGCCAGCAGCCAAAAGAGTGAGCAGTTCTTC,CASSQKSEQFF
TRBJ1-5,TRBV5-1,.,.,TGCGCCAGCAGCCCCGGTGACCGAGACAATCAGCCCCAGCATTTT,CASSPGDRDNQPQHF
TRBJ1-6,TRBV27,.,.,TGTGCCAGCAGCCCTTATAATTCACCCCTCCACTTT,CASSPYNSPLHF
TRBJ1-3,TRBV30,.,.,TGTGCCTGGAGTTTTGCTGGAAACACCATATATTTT,CAWSFAGNTIYF
TRBJ2-4,TRBV27,TRBD1,once,TGTGCCAGCAGCTCACTGGGACAGGGGTCTGGCATTCAGTACTTC,CASSSLGQGSGIQYF
TRBJ2-7,TRBV5-4,.,.,TGTGCCAGCAGCTTGGTTTGGGGCAGGGCCAGCTCCTACGAGCAGTACTTC,CASSLVWGRASSYEQYF
TRBJ1-6,TRBV19,TRBD1,.,TGTGCCAGTAGCCACCCCAGACAGGGACAGGGGAATTCACCCCTCCACTTT,CASSHPRQGQGNSPLHF
TRBJ2-1,TRBV5-4,.,.,TGTGCCAGCAGCTCCCTGAACCTGTACGGGTTATACAATGAGCAGTTCTTC,CASSSLNLYGLYNEQFF
TRBJ1-3,TRBV19,.,.,TGTGCCAGTAGTATTTCTGGAAACACCATATATTTT,CASSISGNTIYF
TRBJ1-2,TRBV5-5,.,.,TGTGCCAGCAGTGCGACAGGAGACTATGGCTACACCTTC,CASSATGDYGYTF
TRBJ2-7,TRBV5-4,.,.,TGTGCCAGCAGCACCCGGAGGCAGGGGCCCCACTCCTACGAGCAGTACTTC,CASSTRRQGPHSYEQYF
TRBJ1-3,TRBV7-9,TRBD1,.,TGTGCCAGCAGCCCGATGACAGGGGAAGGAAACACCATATATTTT,CASSPMTGEGNTIYF
TRBJ2-5,TRBV7-6,.,.,TGTGCCAGCAGCCTATACCAAGAGACCCAGTACTTC,CASSLYQETQYF
TRBJ1-5,TRBV7-2,TRBD1,.,TGTGCCAGCGGGGGACAGGGGTTTAATCAGCCCCAGCATTTT,CASGGQGFNQPQHF
TRBJ1-2,TRBV2,TRBD1,.,TGTGCCAGCAGCGAGGACAGGGGAATTGGCTACACCTTC,CASSEDRGIGYTF
TRBJ1-1,TRBV5-8,TRBD1,.,TGTGCCAGCAGCTTCGCCGGGACAGGGGGCGATGCTTTCTTT,CASSFAGTGGDAFF
TRBJ2-3,TRBV11-2,.,.,TGTGCCAGCAGCTTAGATCGTGGCACAGATACGCAGTATTTT,CASSLDRGTDTQYF
TRBJ2-7,TRBV28,.,.,TGTGCCAGCCGTCAAGGGGCGCCCCCCTACGAGCAGTACTTC,CASRQGAPPYEQYF
TRBJ2-7,TRBV5-4,TRBD1,few,TGTGCCAGCAGCTTGGCAGGGGGCGGCTGGGTTTCCTACGAGCAGTACTTC,CASSLAGGGWVSYEQYF
TRBJ2-1,TRBV11-3,.,.,TGTGCCAGCAGCTTGGGAGGGGGGGTAGGCTACAATGAGCAGTTCTTC,CASSLGGGVGYNEQFF
TRBJ1-5,TRBV30,.,.,TGTGCCTGGAGTGACGGGGGGAATCAGCCCCAGCATTTT,CAWSDGGNQPQHF
TRBJ2-7,TRBV19,.,.,TGTGCCAGTAGTCTACAGACCCGGCTTGGTTACGAGCAGTACTTC,CASSLQTRLGYEQYF
TRBJ2-1,TRBV19,TRBD1,.,TGTGCCAGTAGTCCGACAGGGGGCTCCTACAATGAGCAGTTCTTC,CASSPTGGSYNEQFF
TRBJ1-1,TRBV6-5,.,.,TGTGCCAGCAGAAACGGGGGCCATGAAGCTTTCTTT,CASRNGGHEAFF
TRBJ1-1,TRBV7-9,TRBD1,.,TGTGCCAGCAGCTCCCCGCCCTCGGACAGGGGGAACACTGAAGCTTTCTTT,CASSSPPSDRGNTEAFF
TRBJ2-5,TRBV7-2,TRBD1,.,TGTGCCAGCAGCTTAGATCAGGGGGCGAACCTCCTCCAAGAGACCCAGTACTTC,CASSLDQGANLLQETQYF
TRBJ1-4,TRBV19,.,.,TGTGCCAGTAGAGCCCAAAATGGGGGTGGAGAAAAACTGTTTTTT,CASRAQNGGGEKLFF
TRBJ2-5,TRBV7-3,.,.,TGTGCCAGCAGCTTAAAGGCCCGGCAAGAGACCCAGTACTTC,CASSLKARQETQYF
TRBJ2-3,TRBV9,TRBD2,.,TGTGCCAGCAGCCTGTCTAGCGGGAGGGCCGGGGGCACAGATACGCAGTATTTT,CASSLSSGRAGGTDTQYF
TRBJ1-3,TRBV6-5,.,.,TGTGCCAGCAGTGATCAGGGGCCCGGAAACACCATATATTTT,CASSDQGPGNTIYF
TRBJ2-7,TRBV23-1,TRBD1,.,TGCGCCAGCAGTCGGACAGGGGACCCTCCTTGTGAGCAGTACTTC,CASSRTGDPPCEQYF
TRBJ1-5,TRBV12-5,TRBD1,.,TGTGCCGCGGGCTGGACAGGGGATAGGGGAAGCAATCAGCCCCAGCATTTT,CAAGWTGDRGSNQPQHF
TRBJ1-2,TRBV7-2,.,.,TGTGCCAGCAGCTTATCCTCCCTTTCGGGTGGCTACACCTTC,CASSLSSLSGGYTF
TRBJ1-5,TRBV10-3,TRBD1,.,TGTGCCATCAGGCCACAGGGGGATCAGCCCCAGCATTTT,CAIRPQGDQPQHF
TRBJ1-6,TRBV9,.,.,TGTGCCAGCAGCGTAGCTACTGGGAGTGATAATAATTCACCCCTCCACTTT,CASSVATGSDNNSPLHF
TRBJ2-2,TRBV6-4,.,.,TGTGCCAGCAGTGGTCAGGGTATCGCGAACACCGGGGAGCTGTTTTTT,CASSGQGIANTGELFF
TRBJ2-3,TRBV2,.,.,TGTGCCACCATTGTGAGGGGAGTCACAGATACGCAGTATTTT,CATIVRGVTDTQYF
TRBJ2-3,TRBV5-5,TRBD2,.,TGTGCCAGCAGCTTGGGACTAGCGGGGGGGCTCCAAGATACGCAGTATTTT,CASSLGLAGGLQDTQYF
TRBJ2-7,TRBV7-2,TRBD1,.,TGTGCCAGCAGCACCGGGACAGGTCGCTCCTACGAGCAGTACTTC,CASSTGTGRSYEQYF
TRBJ2-2,TRBV4-1,.,.,TGCGCCAGCAGCCAACTATTTACGAACACCGGGGAGCTGTTTTTT,CASSQLFTNTGELFF
TRBJ1-1,TRBV10-3,.,.,TGTGCCATCAGTGAGAGAGGCGAAGCTTTCTTT,CAISERGEAFF
TRBJ1-1,TRBV7-2,.,.,TGTGCCAGCAGCTTATCTGGGACGAACACTGAAGCTTTCTTT,CASSLSGTNTEAFF
TRBJ1-2,TRBV7-2,.,.,TGTGCCAGCAGCTTTGCCAGTGGAGTTAACTATGGCTACACCTTC,CASSFASGVNYGYTF